This is a list of T cell receptor beta chains from one sample in a study of early T cells in non-severe SARS-CoV-2 infection. TCRdb reprocessed the 5' RACE reads via MiXCR and lists one record per CDR3 protein. The sample yields approximately 69,000 distinct CDR3 sequences, around an eighth seen once. The starting material was whole blood, obtained at baseline. All receptors derive from an adult who was a healthcare worker with PCR-confirmed SARS-CoV-2 infection or an uninfected control (not recorded which). Each CDR3 is given with its conserved first and last residue. A D gene is named only where the DNA matches it firmly. Some rows mark clone size as missing; the rest say once, few, many or name a class of expanded clone.

D | J | size | V | DNA | CDR3
NA | TRBJ2-7 | few | TRBV11-2 | TGTGCCAGCAGCGTAGAGTCCGGGTATACCTACGAGCAGTACTTC | CASSVESGYTYEQYF
NA | TRBJ1-4 | few | TRBV11-2 | TGTGCCAGCAGCTTAGATGGTGAAAAACTGTTTTTT | CASSLDGEKLFF
NA | TRBJ2-1 | few | TRBV29-1 | TGCAGCGTTGTTCCCCCCCCCAATGAGCAGTTCTTC | CSVVPPPNEQFF
NA | TRBJ1-5 | few | TRBV28 | TGTGCCAGCAGTTTTGCCTCAGGCCGCGATCAGCCCCAGCATTTT | CASSFASGRDQPQHF
NA | TRBJ2-1 | NA | TRBV2 | TGTGCCAGCAGTGAAGCGCTTCTAGTCCCTCCCCTCAACGGGCAGTTCTTC | CASSEALLVPPLNGQFF
TRBD2 | TRBJ2-1 | many | TRBV18 | TGTGCCAGCTCACCCCTACTAGCGGAGTACAATGAGCAGTTCTTC | CASSPLLAEYNEQFF
NA | TRBJ2-7 | many | TRBV6-2/TRBV6-3 | TGTGCCAGCAGTTACTCGGGCGGTTCTGTCTACGAGCAGTACTTC | CASSYSGGSVYEQYF
NA | TRBJ2-3 | few | TRBV18 | TGTGCCAGCTCACCTGGCAGGGAGAACACAGATACGCAGTATTTT | CASSPGRENTDTQYF
TRBD2 | TRBJ2-3 | many | TRBV4-1 | TGCGCCAGCAGCCAAGAAGCTACTAGCGGGGGAGGGTCAGATACGCAGTATTTT | CASSQEATSGGGSDTQYF
NA | TRBJ2-3 | NA | TRBV28 | TGTGCCAGCAGTTTGCAGCGGACTAGCACAGATACGCAGTATTTT | CASSLQRTSTDTQYF
TRBD1 | TRBJ2-2 | few | TRBV6-5 | TGTGCCAGCAGTAGGGACAGGTCCGGCGGGGAGCTGTTTTTT | CASSRDRSGGELFF
TRBD1 | TRBJ1-4 | few | TRBV11-2 | TGTGCCAGCAGCTTAAAGACAGGGGTTGTTAAACTGTTTTTT | CASSLKTGVVKLFF
TRBD1 | TRBJ1-5 | many | TRBV28 | TGTGCCAGCAGTCACCTGGGACAGGGAAAGAGCAATCAGCCCCAGCATTTT | CASSHLGQGKSNQPQHF
NA | TRBJ2-7 | NA | TRBV20-1 | TGCAGTGCTCCAAAGGTCGGGGTCGAGCAGTACTTC | CSAPKVGVEQYF
NA | TRBJ2-2 | few | TRBV7-2 | TGTGCCAGCAGCTTCGGGGGCACCACCGGGGAGCTGTTTTTT | CASSFGGTTGELFF
NA | TRBJ2-5 | few | TRBV12-3/TRBV12-4 | TGTGCCAGCAGTGTCCTACCTCTCGAGACCCAGTACTTC | CASSVLPLETQYF
NA | TRBJ1-4 | few | TRBV5-4 | TGTGCCAGCAGCAGGCCGGGGGGCGAAATGTTTTTT | CASSRPGGEMFF
NA | TRBJ1-1 | many | TRBV29-1 | TGCAGCGTTCTGAGGGACATGACGAACACTGAAGTTTTCTTT | CSVLRDMTNTEVFF
TRBD1 | TRBJ2-7 | few | TRBV6-5 | TGTGCCAGCAGTTCCTGGGACAGGCCGGACGAGCAGTACTTC | CASSSWDRPDEQYF
NA | TRBJ1-6 | few | TRBV6-2/TRBV6-3 | TGTGCCAGCAGTTACTCCGCGACAGATTATAATTCACCCCTCCACTTT | CASSYSATDYNSPLHF
TRBD2 | TRBJ2-1 | NA | TRBV11-2 | TGTGCCAGCAGCAATAGCGGGGGGGGTGGAGAGCAGTTCTTC | CASSNSGGGGEQFF
NA | TRBJ2-7 | NA | TRBV28 | TGTGCCAGCAGTTTGAATCGGGAGCAGTACTTC | CASSLNREQYF
NA | TRBJ2-1 | many | TRBV5-1 | TGCGCCAGCAGCTTTGGGACCTACAATGAGCAGTTCTTC | CASSFGTYNEQFF
TRBD2 | TRBJ2-3 | many | TRBV12-3/TRBV12-4 | TGTGCCAGCAGTCTCGGGGGGAGGACAGATACGCAGTATTTT | CASSLGGRTDTQYF
NA | TRBJ1-2 | many | TRBV12-3/TRBV12-4 | TGTGCCAGCAGTTTCGTAGTTCGGTCTCCCGGCTACACCTTC | CASSFVVRSPGYTF
NA | TRBJ2-7 | NA | TRBV12-3/TRBV12-4 | TGTGCCAGCAGTTTAAGGCAGGGGAGGACCGAGCAGTACTTC | CASSLRQGRTEQYF
NA | TRBJ2-7 | NA | TRBV25-1 | TGTGCCAGCAGTGAAGGGGGTACCCGCTCCTACGAGCAGTACTTC | CASSEGGTRSYEQYF